A selection of T cell receptor beta chains follows, all from one sample in a study of blood T cell repertoires in COVID-19. TCRdb's table, derived via immunoSEQ multiplex PCR, lists solely in-frame clones and lacks some. Among around 42,000 clones listed, around four fifths were seen once. What was sequenced was peripheral blood. The receptors were gathered from a woman older than 75 with acute or convalescent COVID-19. Each CDR3 is given with its conserved first and last residue. D genes are given only for firm matches. A clone size is listed for some rows: how often the clone was seen (once, few, many), or a class if it is expanded.

j_gene: TRBJ1-2; d_gene: -; abundance: -; v_gene: TRBV9; CDR3aa: CASSVEAIPNYGYTF; CDR3nt: TGTGCCAGCAGCGTAGAAGCCATTCCCAACTATGGCTACACCTTC
j_gene: TRBJ1-6; d_gene: -; abundance: -; v_gene: TRBV7-3; CDR3aa: CASSLPHRVDNSPLHF; CDR3nt: TGTGCCAGCAGCCTCCCCCACAGGGTGGATAATTCACCCCTCCACTTT
j_gene: TRBJ1-1; d_gene: -; abundance: once; v_gene: TRBV5-8; CDR3aa: CASISRVRVGFPEAFF; CDR3nt: TGTGCCAGCATCTCTCGGGTCAGGGTGGGATTCCCTGAAGCTTTCTTT
j_gene: TRBJ1-1; d_gene: -; abundance: -; v_gene: TRBV30; CDR3aa: CAWSEDSNTEAFF; CDR3nt: TGTGCCTGGAGTGAGGACAGCAACACTGAAGCTTTCTTT
j_gene: TRBJ1-6; d_gene: -; abundance: -; v_gene: TRBV5-4; CDR3aa: CASSLGVSPLSSYNSPLHF; CDR3nt: TGTGCCAGCAGCTTGGGAGTAAGCCCTCTGAGCTCCTATAATTCACCCCTCCACTTT
j_gene: TRBJ2-7; d_gene: TRBD1; abundance: many; v_gene: TRBV2; CDR3aa: CASTGATGVNEQYF; CDR3nt: TGTGCCAGCACCGGGGCGACAGGGGTCAACGAGCAGTACTTC
j_gene: TRBJ2-5; d_gene: TRBD1; abundance: -; v_gene: TRBV6-5; CDR3aa: CASSYSHGTGAETQYF; CDR3nt: TGTGCCAGCAGTTACTCCCATGGGACAGGGGCAGAGACCCAGTACTTC
j_gene: TRBJ1-1; d_gene: -; abundance: -; v_gene: TRBV29-1; CDR3aa: CSVEGMTGSPTEAFF; CDR3nt: TGCAGCGTTGAAGGCATGACGGGAAGCCCCACTGAAGCTTTCTTT
j_gene: TRBJ2-1; d_gene: TRBD1; abundance: -; v_gene: TRBV11-1; CDR3aa: CASSRTGGYNEQFF; CDR3nt: TGTGCCAGCAGCCGGACAGGGGGCTACAATGAGCAGTTCTTC
j_gene: TRBJ1-3; d_gene: -; abundance: -; v_gene: TRBV6-1; CDR3aa: CASSEAGALSGNTIYF; CDR3nt: TGTGCCAGCAGTGAAGCCGGAGCTCTCTCTGGAAACACCATATATTTT
j_gene: TRBJ1-4; d_gene: TRBD1; abundance: -; v_gene: TRBV29-1; CDR3aa: CSVLPRDRGEKLFF; CDR3nt: TGCAGCGTCCTCCCCCGGGACAGAGGTGAAAAACTGTTTTTT
j_gene: TRBJ1-1; d_gene: TRBD1; abundance: -; v_gene: TRBV14; CDR3aa: CASSSRTGGFTEAFF; CDR3nt: TGTGCCAGCAGTTCTAGGACAGGGGGATTCACTGAAGCTTTCTTT
j_gene: TRBJ1-1; d_gene: TRBD1; abundance: -; v_gene: TRBV12-3/TRBV12-4; CDR3aa: CASRFGTGKAFF; CDR3nt: TGTGCCAGCAGATTCGGGACAGGGAAAGCTTTCTTT
j_gene: TRBJ2-7; d_gene: -; abundance: -; v_gene: TRBV11-2; CDR3aa: CASSLGSVVYEQYF; CDR3nt: TGTGCCAGCAGCTTAGGTAGTGTCGTTTACGAGCAGTACTTC
j_gene: TRBJ1-1; d_gene: -; abundance: -; v_gene: TRBV7-2; CDR3aa: CASSLGRGGEAFF; CDR3nt: TGTGCCAGCAGCTTAGGGCGGGGGGGCGAAGCTTTCTTT
j_gene: TRBJ1-1; d_gene: -; abundance: -; v_gene: TRBV28; CDR3aa: CASRPDPGSTEAFF; CDR3nt: TGTGCCAGCAGGCCAGACCCGGGAAGCACTGAAGCTTTCTTT
j_gene: TRBJ2-5; d_gene: TRBD2; abundance: -; v_gene: TRBV2; CDR3aa: CASSERLSGGGETQYF; CDR3nt: TGTGCCAGCAGTGAAAGGCTTAGCGGGGGAGGAGAGACCCAGTACTTC
j_gene: TRBJ1-2; d_gene: -; abundance: -; v_gene: TRBV5-4; CDR3aa: CASSPPGTTEFYGYTF; CDR3nt: TGTGCCAGCTCTCCCCCCGGGACAACTGAATTCTATGGCTACACCTTC